These 30 T cell receptor beta chains were sequenced from one sample in a study of T cell responses to AZD1222 COVID-19 vaccine. Clones were sequenced by immunoSEQ multiplex PCR, and TCRdb holds only the in-frame ones, with some missing. The sample records over 110,000 clones, roughly 92% being singletons. The material was peripheral blood, obtained on day 0 of AZD1222 vaccination. The receptors shown here come from an adult in good health.

The chain combines TRBV5-1 with TRBJ2-7; 9 nucleotides align to TRBD1. The ends lost 0 bases at V and 7 bases at J; junction bases unmatched: 8. The CDR3 has 15 residues. Germline CDR1 SGHRS, CDR2 YFSETQ. The CDR3 DNA sequence: TGCGCCAGCAGCTTGGCCGACAGGGGGGATATGGAGCAGTACTTC. It specifies CASSLADRGDMEQYF.

The chain links TRBV5-1 to TRBJ1-2; 9 bases align to TRBD1. The junction had 4 bases not matched to a gene; V was cut back by 4 bases and J by 3 bases. This CDR3 contains 14 residues. Germline V lookup: CDR1 SGHRS, CDR2 YFSETQ. CDR3 DNA sequence: TGCGCCAGCAGCGCCCGACAGGGGGACTATGGCTACACCTTC. Protein product: CASSARQGDYGYTF.

This clone has just one count. The chain combines TRBV7-3 with TRBJ1-1; the D gene is possibly TRBD1 (5 bases). Germline V lookup: CDR1 SGHTA, CDR2 FQGTGA. This CDR3 is 14 amino acids long. Trimming took off 3 bases at V and 4 bases at J, with 12 bases between the two ends. The CDR3 spells CASSFQGAGTEAFF. CDR3 nucleotides: TGTGCCAGCAGCTTTCAAGGGGCGGGCACTGAAGCTTTCTTT.

CDR3 DNA sequence: TGCGCCAGCAGCCAAGACCCCTCTTCCTACGAGCAGTACTTC. This codes for CASSQDPSSYEQYF. The chain couples TRBV4-1 to TRBJ2-7, with unresolved D. The CDR3 has 14 residues. Trimming pared 0 bases from V and 1 base from J, leaving 7 bases between. Looked up from germline, CDR1 is MGHRA and CDR2 is YSYEKL.

The rearrangement links TRBV5-4 to TRBJ1-1; D is uncertain. Trimming took 3 bases from V and 4 from J, leaving 16 bases between them. Germline CDR1 is SGHNT and CDR2 is YYREEE (reference sequence). The CDR3 is 15 amino acids. The chain's CDR3 is CASSSPREHGTEAFF. The CDR3 region has the DNA TGTGCCAGCAGCTCGCCCCGGGAACACGGCACTGAAGCTTTCTTT.

The V and J genes are TRBV2 and TRBJ1-3; D gene ambiguous. V was cut by 2 bases and J by 4 bases, with 9 bases left in between. The CDR3 extends over 14 amino acids. The germline V gene has CDR1 SNHLY and CDR2 FYNNEI. CDR3 sequence: CASSEPGEGNTIYF. The CDR3 DNA is TGTGCCAGCAGTGAACCCGGGGAGGGAAACACCATATATTTT.

The chain has TRBV28 and TRBJ1-1, with a possible D match to TRBD1 (6 bases). This CDR3 region has 14 residues. The V end was cut by 5 bases, the J end by 3 bases, with 13 bases between. Germline values: CDR1 MDHEN, CDR2 SYDVKM. CDR3 protein: CASSQGLRYTEAFF. CDR3 DNA: TGTGCCAGCAGTCAGGGGTTGCGGTACACTGAAGCTTTCTTT.

The genes are TRBV6-4 and TRBJ2-2; D unclear. The V and J ends lost 3 bases and 4 bases respectively, with 9 bases between them. Per the germline V gene, CDR1 is MRHNA and CDR2 is SNTAGT. The CDR3 consists of 14 residues. CDR3 amino acids: CASSEDSSTGELFF. DNA of the CDR3: TGTGCCAGCAGTGAGGATAGCAGCACCGGGGAGCTGTTTTTT.

The V gene is TRBV7-7, the J gene TRBJ2-5; D call uncertain. V lost 9 bases and J lost 1, with 18 bases in between. The length of the CDR3 is 15 residues. Looked up from germline, CDR1 is SSHAT and CDR2 is FNYEAQ (reference sequence). CDR3 in amino acids: CASYPSARLQETQYF. The CDR3, as DNA: TGTGCCAGTTATCCCAGCGCGAGACTCCAAGAGACCCAGTACTTC. The complete variable domain, with remaining parts taken from reference TRBV7-7 and TRBJ2-5, reads GAGVSQSPRYKVTKRGQDVTLRCDPISSHATLYWYQQALGQGPEFLTYFNYEAQPDKSGLPSDRFSAERPEGSISTLTIQRTEQRDSAMYRCASYPSARLQETQYFGPGTRLLVL.

The sample holds one count of this clone. This rearrangement joins TRBV3-1 (or the pseudogene TRBV3-2) to TRBJ2-1, with 9 bases lining up with TRBD2. V gave up 8 bases and J gave up 4 bases; unmatched junction bases: 12. Germline CDR1 LGHDT, CDR2 YNNKEL (reference sequence). This CDR3 is built from 16 residues. CDR3 residues: CASGPSGLAKYNEQFF. CDR3 nucleotide sequence: TGTGCCAGCGGACCCTCTGGACTAGCGAAGTACAATGAGCAGTTCTTC.

V and J are TRBV1 and TRBJ2-5; the table gives TRBD1 as D, unverified against the DNA. TRBV1 is classified as a pseudogene. The CDR3 consists of 20 residues. CDR3 nucleotide sequence: TGCACCAGCAGCCAAGATCGCGGGCGGGGACAGGGTCGACCGGAGGAGACCCAGTACTTC. Amino acids: CTSSQDRGRGQGRPEETQYF.

This chain joins TRBV29-1 and TRBJ1-2; possibly TRBD1 for D (6 bases). The CDR3 is 11 amino acids. Germline CDR1 is SQVTM and CDR2 is ANQGSEA. V lost 6 bases to trimming and J lost 10 bases, with 15 bases between them. The CDR3 loop is CSVQPYRDYTF. CDR3 DNA sequence: TGCAGCGTCCAACCCTACAGGGACTACACCTTC. Together with reference TRBV29-1 and TRBJ1-2, the CDR3 gives the full variable domain: SAVISQKPSRDICQRGTSLTIQCQVDSQVTMMFWYRQQPGQSLTLIATANQGSEATYESGFVIDKFPISRPNLTFSTLTVSNMSPEDSSIYLCSVQPYRDYTFGSGTRLTVV.

The V and J genes are TRBV4-1 and TRBJ1-1; tentative D call: TRBD1 (5 bases). Germline V lookup: CDR1 MGHRA, CDR2 YSYEKL. V was shortened by 1 base and J by 3 bases, with 21 bases between the two germline ends. CDR3 size: 18 residues. CDR3 protein: CASSQGPSFGGVDTEAFF. The CDR3 DNA reads as TGCGCCAGCAGCCAAGGCCCGTCCTTCGGGGGAGTAGACACTGAAGCTTTCTTT.

The V and J genes are TRBV14 and TRBJ1-3; the match to TRBD1 covers 7 bases. With 1 base clipped from V and 3 bases from J, the junction kept 3 bases outside the gene matches. The CDR3 is 15 amino acids. Germline CDR1 reads SGHDN; CDR2 reads FVKESK. The CDR3 region is CASSQVGGGGNTIYF. In DNA, the CDR3 is TGTGCCAGCAGCCAAGTAGGGGGCGGTGGAAACACCATATATTTT.

A single count supports this clone. The genes are TRBV2 and TRBJ1-1; tentatively, D is TRBD1 (6 bases). Germline V gives CDR1 SNHLY, CDR2 FYNNEI. V lost 3 bases to trimming and J lost 8 bases, with 13 bases between them. The CDR3 consists of 13 residues. Written as DNA, the CDR3 is TGTGCCAGCAGTGAGAGTTTGCAGGGGGAAGCTTTCTTT. As protein: CASSESLQGEAFF. Looking up the rest from reference TRBV2 and TRBJ1-1 gives the full variable domain: EPEVTQTPSHQVTQMGQEVILRCVPISNHLYFYWYRQILGQKVEFLVSFYNNEISEKSEIFDDQFSVERPDGSNFTLKIRSTKLEDSAMYFCASSESLQGEAFFGQGTRLTVV.

The chain recombines TRBV6-5 with TRBJ2-2; 8 nucleotides line up with TRBD1. Germline V gene sequence: CDR1 MNHEY, CDR2 SVGAGI. The CDR3 consists of 15 residues. Trimming removed 7 bases from V and 3 bases from J; junction bases left unmatched: 7. The CDR3 DNA reads as TGTGCCAGCACTTTGACAGGGGCGGACACCGGGGAGCTGTTTTTT. It translates to CASTLTGADTGELFF.

The chain combines TRBV6-5 with TRBJ1-1; TRBD1 aligns across 12 bases. The length of the CDR3 is 15 residues. Trimming removed 6 bases from V and 4 bases from J; junction bases left unmatched: 6. Germline CDR1 is MNHEY and CDR2 is SVGAGI. The CDR3 loop reads CASSRDRGQSTEAFF. CDR3 DNA: TGTGCCAGCAGCAGGGACAGGGGGCAGTCCACTGAAGCTTTCTTT.

The V call is TRBV18, the J call TRBJ2-1; D is possibly TRBD2 (5 bases). Between the trimmed V and J ends, which lost 1 base and 0 bases, there was a span of 13 bases. There are 17 residues in the CDR3. Looked up from germline, CDR1 is KGHSH and CDR2 is LQKENI. CDR3 DNA: TGTGCCAGCTCACCACGTTCAGCGGTCAACTCCTACAATGAGCAGTTCTTC. This translates into CASSPRSAVNSYNEQFF.

The V and J genes are TRBV25-1 and TRBJ1-2; no firm D call. Trimming pared 7 bases from V and 4 bases from J, leaving 16 bases between. The CDR3 loop spans 14 amino acids. Germline-derived CDR1 and CDR2 are MGHDK and SYGVNS. Here the CDR3 DNA reads TGTGCCAGCACCTTATCCGGGTCCCCCTATGGCTACACCTTC. It translates to CASTLSGSPYGYTF.

V gene TRBV12-3 or TRBV12-4 combines with J gene TRBJ1-1; D is unclear. V was pared by 6 bases and J by 2 bases, with 7 bases between. This CDR3 region has 12 residues. CDR3 sequence reads: CASSLRNTEAFF. Here the CDR3 DNA reads TGTGCCAGCAGCTTACGCAACACTGAAGCTTTCTTT.

The chain uses TRBV7-2 and TRBJ2-5; no definite D call. The germline V gene encodes CDR1 SGHTA and CDR2 FQGNSA. Trimming took off 4 bases at V and 5 bases at J, with 14 bases between the two ends. This CDR3 spans 14 amino acids. In nucleotides, the CDR3 is TGTGCCAGCAGCTCCCGGACCTCGCTGGAGACCCAGTACTTC. Its protein is CASSSRTSLETQYF.

This chain uses TRBV5-1 with TRBJ2-2; TRBD2 aligns across 11 bases. CDR1 and CDR2 from the germline V gene are SGHRS and YFSETQ. CDR3 length: 16 amino acids. V dropped 4 bases and J dropped 3; count of bases not matched to a gene: 5. CDR3 amino acids: CASSPGTSGYTGELFF. CDR3 DNA sequence: TGCGCCAGCAGCCCGGGGACTAGCGGATACACCGGGGAGCTGTTTTTT. The full variable domain, completed using reference TRBV5-1 and TRBJ2-2, is KAGVTQTPRYLIKTRGQQVTLSCSPISGHRSVSWYQQTPGQGLQFLFEYFSETQRNKGNFPGRFSGRQFSNSRSEMNVSTLELGDSALYLCASSPGTSGYTGELFFGEGSRLTVL.

V gene TRBV5-4 combines with J gene TRBJ1-4; weak D call: TRBD1 (5 bases). This CDR3 contains 13 residues. V was cut by 1 base and J by 14 bases, with 15 bases left in between. The germline V gene encodes CDR1 SGHNT and CDR2 YYREEE (reference sequence). Here the CDR3 DNA reads TGTGCCAGCAGCTTGAGAGGGGTCGAAGGCCTGTTTTTT. Its protein product is CASSLRGVEGLFF.

The chain uses TRBV3-1 (or the pseudogene TRBV3-2) and TRBJ1-3; no clear D gene. V was pared by 4 bases and J by 4 bases, with 14 bases between. The V gene's germline CDR1 is LGHDT and CDR2 YNNKEL (reference sequence). The CDR3 consists of 15 residues. DNA for the CDR3: TGTGCCAGCAGCCCTTACAGTGTGGGGGGAAACACCATATATTTT. This translates into CASSPYSVGGNTIYF.

V gene TRBV15 combines with J gene TRBJ2-7; TRBD2 agrees at 16 bases. Germline assignment: CDR1 LNHNV and CDR2 YYDKDF (reference sequence). This CDR3 has 14 residues. The junction had 6 bases not matched to a gene; V was cut back by 5 bases and J by 11 bases. DNA of the CDR3: TGTGCCACCAGCGGTGGGACTAGCGGGGGGGTTAAGTACTTC. Translating it yields CATSGGTSGGVKYF.

The V and J genes are TRBV5-1 and TRBJ2-2; 7 nucleotides align to TRBD1. The CDR3 loop spans 16 amino acids. In germline, CDR1 is SGHRS, CDR2 YFSETQ. Germline trimming cut 4 bases from V and 2 bases from J; bases unmatched to any gene: 8. The CDR3 bases are TGCGCCAGCAGCCCCGCGACAGGGTATAACACCGGGGAGCTGTTTTTT. It is translated as CASSPATGYNTGELFF.

The V call is TRBV2, the J call TRBJ1-2; no firm D call. Germline V gene data show CDR1 as SNHLY and CDR2 as FYNNEI. Trimming left V 5 bases short and J 1 base short, with 5 bases between. The CDR3 is 12 residues long. The CDR3 sequence is CASSRINYGYTF. In nucleotides, the CDR3 is TGTGCCAGCAGTCGCATTAACTATGGCTACACCTTC.

As to this clone: Other DNA variants within this sample encode the same CDR3. The chain has TRBV20-1 and TRBJ1-2; no clear D. The V end was cut by 0 bases, the J end by 4 bases, with 3 bases between. In germline, CDR1 is DFQATT, CDR2 SNEGSKA (reference sequence). This CDR3 spans 11 amino acids. The CDR3 nucleotides are TGCAGTGCTAGAGATGTCTATGGCTACACCTTC. It yields the protein CSARDVYGYTF.

V and J are TRBV6-2 or TRBV6-3 and TRBJ1-5; tentatively, D is TRBD1 (5 bases). This CDR3 has 18 residues. Germline CDR1 is MNHEY and CDR2 is SVGEGT. Deletions cut 0 bases from V and 2 bases from J, with 17 bases between. The CDR3 DNA is TGTGCCAGCAGTTACTCAACGGGGAGAGGGGAGGGCAATCAGCCCCAGCATTTT. As protein: CASSYSTGRGEGNQPQHF.

The DNA of the CDR3 is TGTGCCAGCAGCTGGGACAGCTTGAACACTGAAGCTTTCTTT. It translates to CASSWDSLNTEAFF. V gene TRBV5-4 combines with J gene TRBJ1-1, with 7 nucleotides matching TRBD1. The CDR3 is made up of 14 amino acids. Trimming removed 3 bases from V and 0 bases from J; junction bases left unmatched: 2. Germline V gives CDR1 SGHNT, CDR2 YYREEE (reference sequence).